This T cell receptor beta chain is drawn from a study of blood T cell repertoires in COVID-19. V was pared by 3 bases and J by 6 bases, with 16 bases between. This CDR3 region has 15 residues. Germline V gives CDR1 SGHTS, CDR2 YDEGEE. The protocol was immunoSEQ multiplex PCR, while the TCRdb copy is restricted to in-frame clones and leaves out a portion. The sample contains hundreds of thousands of clones, under 95% of which appear only once. The chain links TRBV5-8 to TRBJ1-5; D is possibly TRBD1 (5 bases). The sample taken for sequencing was PBMCs or T cells enriched from blood (not recorded which). This sequence originates from a man in his sixties who had recovered from COVID-19. CDR3 protein: CASSSGWGVSQPQHF. DNA of the CDR3: TGTGCCAGCAGCTCGGGGTGGGGGGTGAGTCAGCCCCAGCATTTT.